This paragraph covers one T cell receptor (beta chain) sequence. What it binds is not known. The sample belongs to a study of cytomegalovirus exposure and HLA in healthy donors. Study-level points and caveats: In a later analysis, DRB1 alleles had the most associated TCRs; HLA-C alleles the fewest. A missense variant in DCLRE1C was later tied to TCR beta V- and J-gene trimming. It was approximately 150 TCR beta chains that were listed as cytomegalovirus-associated.

The CDR3 covers 16 residues. Between the trimmed V and J ends, which lost 4 bases and 5 bases, there was a span of 18 bases. Germline CDR1 SGHRS, CDR2 YFSETQ. The PCR had 60 Vbeta and 13 Jbeta primers. In the original processing: Approximately 86 million unique TCR beta chains, roughly 11 million shared, were counted in a later analysis. TCRdb's copy holds only in-frame clones and misses some; the assay was immunoSEQ multiplex PCR. The V and J calls and clone size were taken over from that table, and D and trimming were inferred from the DNA. Of about 270,000 clones listed, around two thirds are singletons.

The chain recombines TRBV5-1 with TRBJ2-2, with D perhaps matching TRBD2 (6 bases). The clonotype comes from a female donor in good health and CMV-seronegative. The sequencing input was PBMCs. The CDR3 DNA is TGCGCCAGCAGCGACGTTCGACGGGAGTGGACCGGGGAGCTGTTTTTT. Protein product: CASSDVRREWTGELFF.